Following are 23 T cell receptor beta chains from one sample sequenced in a study of CD8+CD57+ T cells in acquired aplastic anemia. TCR beta VDJ and CDR3 were profiled, and genomic DNA was the template. TCRdb passed the reads through MiXCR, listing each CDR3 protein once. The table includes 200,000 to 300,000 distinct CDR3 sequences, roughly 82% detected once. Previously, flow cytometry had revealed CD8+CD57+ cell expansion in the patients chosen for sequencing. The material sequenced was sorted CD4+, CD8+, or CD8+CD57+ T cells (not recorded which) from PBMCs. The receptor set was obtained from a human donor with aplastic anemia.

The rearrangement links TRBV5-5 to TRBJ2-3, with D possibly being TRBD2 (5 bases). The CDR3 consists of 13 residues. Deletions cut 1 base from V and 5 bases from J, with 8 bases between. The V gene's germline CDR1 is SGHKS and CDR2 YYEKEE (reference sequence). DNA for the CDR3: TGTGCCAGCAGCTTGACGAGGGTAGATACGCAGTATTTT. This encodes CASSLTRVDTQYF.

On this clonotype itself: The conserved phenylalanine or tryptophan normally closing the CDR3 is absent here, so this likely arose from a read error. Because the CDR3's place on the DNA is in doubt, the DNA is left out and the CDR3 is given as listed by TCRdb. V is TRBV7-7 and J is TRBJ2-2. Germline CDR1 and CDR2: SSHAT and FNYEAQ (reference sequence). The length of the CDR3 is 13 amino acids, counting both ends. The CDR3 is CASSGLADGELFG.

The chain couples TRBV5-4 to TRBJ1-2, with a possible D match to TRBD1 (5 bases). The germline V and J ends were trimmed by 8 bases and 2 bases, with 19 bases remaining between them. Germline CDR1 is SGHNT and CDR2 is YYREEE (reference sequence). The CDR3 is made up of 15 amino acids. CDR3 in DNA: TGTGCCAGTAGTAGAGCGGGGGGGTCAAACTATGGCTACACCTTC. This translates into CASSRAGGSNYGYTF.

A word on this clonotype: One end of the junction is discordant with germline, which a read error may explain. J is TRBJ1-5 and V is TRBV7-9, with TRBD1 as a possible D gene (6 bases). The germline gives CDR1 SEHNR, CDR2 FQNEAQ (reference sequence). The CDR3 sequence is 15 residues long. The CDR3 here is CASSFEGTGGQPQHF. CDR3 DNA sequence: TGTGCCAGCAGCTTTGAAGGAACTGGGGGGCAGCCTCAGCATTTT. Variable domain in full (rest from reference TRBV7-9 and TRBJ1-5): DTGVSQNPRHKITKRGQNVTFRCDPISEHNRLYWYRQTLGQGPEFLTYFQNEAQLEKSRLLSDRFSAERPKGSFSTLEIQRTEQGDSAMYLCASSFEGTGGQPQHFGDGTRLSIL.

In its sample, this clonotype was seen once. No conserved phenylalanine or tryptophan is present at the end of the CDR3, so a read error is the likely explanation. The limits of the CDR3 on the DNA are not certain, so only TCRdb's listed CDR3 is given. The chain is built from TRBV2 and TRBJ1-1; the table calls TRBD1, which could not be checked here. The CDR3 comprises 16 residues, both ends counted. Germline-derived CDR1 and CDR2 are SNHLY and FYNNEI. The CDR3: CASGDGGTDTQYFALC.

This chain uses TRBV15 with TRBJ2-5; D is unresolved. CDR1 LNHNV and CDR2 YYDKDF come from the germline V gene (reference sequence). V dropped 5 bases and J dropped 2 bases, with 9 bases sitting between them. The CDR3 loop spans 13 amino acids. The CDR3 DNA reads as TGTGCCACCAGCGGAACTGCGCAAGAGACCCAGTACTTC. Its protein is CATSGTAQETQYF.

V usage is TRBV7-2 and J usage is TRBJ1-6; unclear D gene. There are 15 residues in the CDR3. Germline CDR1 reads SGHTA; CDR2 reads FQGNSA. V was shortened by 1 base and J by 16 bases, with 20 bases between the two germline ends. CDR3 sequence reads: CASSLGGGHDTQLHF. DNA of the CDR3: TGTGCCAGCAGCTTAGGGGGAGGTCACGATACGCAGCTCCACTTT.

Comment on this clonotype: Here the CDR3 omits its conserved ending phenylalanine or tryptophan, so a read error is the likely source. The DNA is left out, because the CDR3 cannot be placed on it with certainty; the CDR3 is given as TCRdb lists it. The chain is built from TRBV2 and TRBJ2-6; the D call in the table, TRBD2, was not verified against the DNA. The CDR3 has 16 amino acids, counting both end residues. The germline V gene encodes CDR1 SNHLY and CDR2 FYNNEI. CDR3 in amino acids: CASRYAGTDTHNVLPV.

The chain joins TRBV7-9 to TRBJ1-4; tentatively, D is TRBD1 (5 bases). CDR3 length: 13 residues. Germline-derived CDR1 and CDR2 are SEHNR and FQNEAQ (reference sequence). CDR3 bases: TGTGTTACCCAGGGCCGCTTCAATGAAAAACTGTTTTTT. Translating it yields CVTQGRFNEKLFF.

Regarding this clonotype: The conserved phenylalanine or tryptophan normally closing the CDR3 is absent here, so this likely arose from a read error. The limits of the CDR3 on the DNA are not certain, so only TCRdb's listed CDR3 is given. The genes are TRBV7-9 and TRBJ1-2; TRBD1 is the table's D call, not checked against the DNA. Germline V gives CDR1 SEHNR, CDR2 FQNEAQ (reference sequence). Termini included, the CDR3 measures 13 amino acids. CDR3 in amino acids: CASRTSRGNSPLH.

This rearrangement joins TRBV7-9 to TRBJ1-5, with 7 bases lining up with TRBD1. Germline-derived CDR1 and CDR2 are SEHNR and FQNEAQ (reference sequence). J gave up 14 bases and V 3 bases, and 16 bases lay outside the gene matches. The CDR3 spans 15 residues. Here the CDR3 reads CASSFQRTRGRDEHF. For the CDR3, the DNA is TGTGCCAGCAGCTTTCAAAGAACGAGGGGGCGCGATGAGCATTTT.

V and J are TRBV20-1 and TRBJ1-2; TRBD1 agrees at 8 bases. The CDR3 contains 14 residues. Unmatched junction bases numbered 11, after V lost 5 bases and J lost 6 bases. The germline gives CDR1 DFQATT, CDR2 SNEGSKA (reference sequence). DNA of the CDR3: TGCAGTGCTGGGCCCAGGGGGCAAATCCATGGCTACACCTTC. This encodes CSAGPRGQIHGYTF.

This clonotype was observed at least ten times. J is TRBJ2-6 and V is TRBV11-3, with 7 bases aligning to TRBD1. Germline V gene lookup returns CDR1 SGHNT and CDR2 YENEEA. The junction had 15 bases not matched to a gene; V was cut back by 0 bases and J by 16 bases. This CDR3 has 16 amino acids. The CDR3 coding sequence is TGTGCCAGCAGCTTAGATCTGACAGGGAACACTGAAGCTCTGACTTTC. As protein: CASSLDLTGNTEALTF.

This clonotype was counted a few times. The rearrangement uses TRBV5-4 and TRBJ2-1, with 9 bases fitting TRBD2. This CDR3 comprises 16 residues. Germline trimming cut 0 bases from V and 5 bases from J; bases unmatched to any gene: 6. CDR1 is SGHNT and CDR2 is YYREEE in the germline V gene (reference sequence). The CDR3 protein is CASSLGSGSGHNEQFF. DNA of the CDR3: TGTGCCAGCAGCTTGGGTAGCGGGAGTGGTCACAATGAGCAGTTCTTC.

CDR3 protein: CATSRERGSTDTQYF. The DNA of the CDR3 is TGTGCCACCAGCAGAGAGCGGGGGAGCACAGATACGCAGTATTTT. The chain couples TRBV15 to TRBJ2-3, with 7 nucleotides matching TRBD2. The trim removed 0 bases at V and 0 bases at J, leaving 0 bases unmatched. Germline CDR1 reads LNHNV; CDR2 reads YYDKDF (reference sequence). The CDR3 consists of 15 residues.

The V gene is TRBV5-1, the J gene TRBJ2-1; 7 bases agree with TRBD2. This CDR3 region has 19 residues. The V gene's germline CDR1 is SGHRS and CDR2 YFSETQ. The junction had 21 bases not matched to a gene; V was cut back by 4 bases and J by 5 bases. CDR3 region: CASSGSGEIWRGTHNEQFF. CDR3 DNA: TGCGCCAGCAGCGGGAGTGGGGAGATCTGGCGGGGGACCCACAATGAGCAGTTCTTC.

Only a few counts were recorded for this clonotype. One end of the junction varies from germline; a read error may be responsible. The gene calls are TRBV6-4 and TRBJ2-2; a possible D gene is TRBD1 (6 bases). Germline loops: CDR1 MRHNA, CDR2 SNTAGT. This CDR3 region has 13 residues. The CDR3 DNA reads TGCGCCACCAGGGCAGGGGACACCGGGGAGCTGTTTTTT. It codes for CATRAGDTGELFF.

A word on this clonotype: The junction departs from germline at one end; a sequencing error may be responsible. V usage is TRBV11-2 and J usage is TRBJ2-3; D uncertain. There are 15 residues in the CDR3. Germline CDR1 is SGHAT and CDR2 is FQNNGV. CDR3 DNA: TGCGCCAGCAGCCAAGGTGGGGTTGGCACAGATACGCAGTATTTT. This translates into CASSQGGVGTDTQYF.

Regarding this clonotype: Without the conserved terminal phenylalanine or tryptophan, this CDR3 likely stems from a read error. The J gene is TRBJ2-7, the V gene TRBV5-1; D not certain. CDR1 is SGHRS, CDR2 YFSETQ, per germline. Trimming took 3 bases from V and 0 from J, leaving 10 bases between them. The CDR3 has 14 amino acids. CDR3 in DNA: TGCGCCAGCAGCTACGGCACGAGCTCCTACGAGCAGTACCTC. Protein sequence: CASSYGTSSYEQYL.

In this sample, this clonotype turned up once. J is TRBJ1-1 and V is TRBV9, with D possibly TRBD1 on 5 matching bases. V was cut by 4 bases and J by 12 bases, with 25 bases left in between. Germline values: CDR1 SGDLS, CDR2 YYNGEE. The CDR3 length is 15 residues. This chain's CDR3 is CASSLGGGAYEQSFF. The DNA for the CDR3 is TGTGCCAGCAGCTTGGGCGGGGGAGCCTACGAGCAGTCTTTCTTT.

V and J are TRBV20-1 and TRBJ2-5; the D is unclear. Trimming cost V 6 bases and J 5 bases, with 10 bases left between them. Germline CDR1 and CDR2: DFQATT and SNEGSKA (reference sequence). This CDR3 has 11 amino acids. The CDR3 loop is CSASPTETQYF. The CDR3 DNA reads as TGCAGTGCCAGCCCTACGGAGACCCAGTACTTC.

This clonotype was seen more than once but under ten times. The V call is TRBV19, the J call TRBJ2-2; possibly TRBD1 for D (5 bases). CDR1 is LNHDA and CDR2 is SQIVND in the germline V gene (reference sequence). The CDR3 is 12 residues long. Trimming left V 7 bases short and J 6 bases short, with 9 bases between. The CDR3 reads CASTGRPGELFF. The DNA for the CDR3 is TGTGCCAGTACAGGGCGGCCCGGGGAGCTGTTTTTT.

The chain carries TRBV7-9 and TRBJ1-3; possibly TRBD1 for D (6 bases). This CDR3 comprises 15 residues. Trimming shortened V by 3 bases and J by 4 bases, and 13 bases separated the two germline ends. The germline gives CDR1 SEHNR, CDR2 FQNEAQ (reference sequence). The chain's CDR3 is CASSLNRERGNTIYF. The CDR3 nucleotides read TGTGCCAGCAGCTTGAACAGGGAACGCGGAAACACCATATATTTT.